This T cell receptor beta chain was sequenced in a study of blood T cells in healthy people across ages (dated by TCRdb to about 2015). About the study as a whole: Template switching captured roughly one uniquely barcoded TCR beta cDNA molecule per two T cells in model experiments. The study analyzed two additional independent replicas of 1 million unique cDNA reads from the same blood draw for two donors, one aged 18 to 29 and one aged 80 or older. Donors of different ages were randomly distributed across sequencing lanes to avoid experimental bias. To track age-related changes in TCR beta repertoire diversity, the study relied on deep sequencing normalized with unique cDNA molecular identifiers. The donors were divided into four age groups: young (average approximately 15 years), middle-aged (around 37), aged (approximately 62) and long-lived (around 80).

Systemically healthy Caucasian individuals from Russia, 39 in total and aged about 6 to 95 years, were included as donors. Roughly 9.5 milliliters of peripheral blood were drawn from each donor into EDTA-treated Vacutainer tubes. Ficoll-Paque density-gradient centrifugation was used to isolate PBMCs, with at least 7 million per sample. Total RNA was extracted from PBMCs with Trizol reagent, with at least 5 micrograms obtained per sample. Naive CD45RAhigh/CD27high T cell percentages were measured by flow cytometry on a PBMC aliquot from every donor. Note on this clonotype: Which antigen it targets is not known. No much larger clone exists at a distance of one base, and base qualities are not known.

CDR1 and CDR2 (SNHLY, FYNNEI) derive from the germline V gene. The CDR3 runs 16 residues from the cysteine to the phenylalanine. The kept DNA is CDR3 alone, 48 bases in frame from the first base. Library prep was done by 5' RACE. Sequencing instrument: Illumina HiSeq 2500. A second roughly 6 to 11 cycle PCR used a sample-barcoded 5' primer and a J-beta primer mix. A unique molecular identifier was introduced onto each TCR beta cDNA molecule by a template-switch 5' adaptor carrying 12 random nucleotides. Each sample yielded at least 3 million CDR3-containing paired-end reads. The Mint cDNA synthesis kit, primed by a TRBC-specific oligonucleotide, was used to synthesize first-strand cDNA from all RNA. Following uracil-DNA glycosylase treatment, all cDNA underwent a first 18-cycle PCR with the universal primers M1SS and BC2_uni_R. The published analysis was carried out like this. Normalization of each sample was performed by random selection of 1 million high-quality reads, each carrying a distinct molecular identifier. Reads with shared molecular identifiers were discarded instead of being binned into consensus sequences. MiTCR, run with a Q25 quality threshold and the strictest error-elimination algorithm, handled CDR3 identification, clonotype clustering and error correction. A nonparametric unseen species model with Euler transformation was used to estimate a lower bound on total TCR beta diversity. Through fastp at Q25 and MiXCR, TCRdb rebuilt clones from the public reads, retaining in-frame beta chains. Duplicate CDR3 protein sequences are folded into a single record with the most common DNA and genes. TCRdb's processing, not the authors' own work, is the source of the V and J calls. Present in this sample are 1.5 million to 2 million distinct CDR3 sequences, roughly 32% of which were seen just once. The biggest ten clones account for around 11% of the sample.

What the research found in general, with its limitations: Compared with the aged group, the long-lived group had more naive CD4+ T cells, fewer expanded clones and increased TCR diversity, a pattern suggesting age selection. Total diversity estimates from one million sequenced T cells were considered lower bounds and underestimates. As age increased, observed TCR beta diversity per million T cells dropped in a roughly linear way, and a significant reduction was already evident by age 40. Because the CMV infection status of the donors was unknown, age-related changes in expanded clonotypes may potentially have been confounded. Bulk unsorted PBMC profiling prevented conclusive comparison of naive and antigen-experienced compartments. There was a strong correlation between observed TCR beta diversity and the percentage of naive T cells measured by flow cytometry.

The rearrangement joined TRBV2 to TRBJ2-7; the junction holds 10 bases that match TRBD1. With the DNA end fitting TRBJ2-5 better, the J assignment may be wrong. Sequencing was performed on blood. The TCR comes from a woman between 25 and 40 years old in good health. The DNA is TGTGCCAGCAGCCCGGGACAGGGGTGGCTCAAAGAGACCCAGTACTTC. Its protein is CASSPGQGWLKETQYF.